This record looks at one T cell receptor (beta chain) sequence and its context. This sample is part of a study of blood T cell repertoires in COVID-19. Turning to the study itself: Whether acute or convalescent, the COVID-19 samples came from the United States, Italy and Spain. The analysed material was cDNA or gDNA that came from T cells, B-cell-depleted T cells, or PBMCs.

CDR1 MGHDK and CDR2 SYGVNS come from the germline V gene. V lost 4 bases, J lost 6 bases, and 8 bases stayed unmatched. The CDR3 spans 15 residues. How the authors handled the data: Estimation of nucleated cell counts was performed using reference gene primer amplification. The method was immunoSEQ multiplex PCR; TCRdb's version includes in-frame clones alone and lacks a portion of them. For V, J and clone size, that table is used; D and trimming come from the DNA. The data hold nearly 35,000 clones, with around 73% observed a single time. The clonotype comes from a woman aged 55-69 years with acute or convalescent COVID-19. V is TRBV25-1 and J is TRBJ1-1, with 10 bases lining up with TRBD1. Sequences were obtained from peripheral blood. DNA of the CDR3: TGTGCCAGCAGTGCCGGAGCCGGGACAGGGGCTGAAGCTTTCTTT. Its translation: CASSAGAGTGAEAFF.